This T cell receptor (beta chain) appears in the sequencing data of a study of prognosis after radiotherapy for stage I lung cancer. Study summary: Newly diagnosed primary stage I lung tumors occurred in roughly 14 patients, and oligometastatic NSCLC after surgical resection of the primary tumor occurred in about 5.

Using two-round multiplex PCR, the authors amplified TCR beta CDR3 from genomic DNA. Gene-specific primers for each TRBV and TRBJ gene drove first-round PCR. TCRdb passed the multiplex PCR reads through MiXCR, listing each CDR3 protein once. The data contain tens of thousands of distinct CDR3 sequences, around 48% of them singletons. This clonotype has at least ten counts. This material consisted of PBMCs, taken before or after stereotactic body radiation therapy (not recorded which). The receptor was derived from a donor at least 50 years old with non-small cell lung cancer.

CDR3 nucleotides: TGTGCCAGCAGTTTATGGCCGGGGGCAACTAATGAAAAACTGTTTTTT. Translation: CASSLWPGATNEKLFF. V gene TRBV28 combines with J gene TRBJ1-4, with a possible D match to TRBD1 (5 bases). Deletions cut 0 bases from V and 0 bases from J, with 8 bases between. From germline, CDR1 is MDHEN and CDR2 SYDVKM. The CDR3 has 16 residues.